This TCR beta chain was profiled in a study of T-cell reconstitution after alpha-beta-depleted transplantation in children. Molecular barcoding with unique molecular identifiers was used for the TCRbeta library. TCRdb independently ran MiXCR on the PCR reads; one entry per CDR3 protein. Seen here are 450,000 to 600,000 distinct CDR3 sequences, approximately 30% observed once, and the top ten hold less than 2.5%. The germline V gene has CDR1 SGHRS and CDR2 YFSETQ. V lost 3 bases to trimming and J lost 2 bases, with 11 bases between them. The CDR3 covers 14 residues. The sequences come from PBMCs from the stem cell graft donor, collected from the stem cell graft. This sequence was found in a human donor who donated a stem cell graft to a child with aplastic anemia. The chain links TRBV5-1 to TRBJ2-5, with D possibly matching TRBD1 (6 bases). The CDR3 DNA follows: TGCGCCAGCAGCTCCACAGGGAAACAAGAGACCCAGTACTTC. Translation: CASSSTGKQETQYF.